These 25 T cell receptor beta chains originate from one sample sequenced in a study of OX40 agonist ivuxolimab in advanced cancers. The method was immunoSEQ multiplex PCR; TCRdb's version includes in-frame clones alone and lacks a portion of them. The table records roughly 89,000 clones, about 88% of them present only once. The starting material was CD4+ or CD8+ T cells sorted from blood, obtained in a trial of the OX40 agonist ivuxolimab. Every receptor here comes from an adult with an advanced solid tumor such as melanoma, head and neck, liver or kidney cancer.

The chain couples TRBV6-5 to TRBJ2-7, with a weak D call TRBD1 (6 bases). In germline, CDR1 is MNHEY, CDR2 SVGAGI. This CDR3 has 14 residues. Trimming cost V 4 bases and J 3 bases, with 13 bases left between them. The CDR3 sequence is CASSSSGAGYEQYF. The DNA of the CDR3 is TGTGCCAGCAGTTCTTCAGGGGCTGGCTACGAGCAGTACTTC.

The chain carries TRBV9 and TRBJ2-3; D assignment may be TRBD1 or TRBD2 (5 bases each). This CDR3 has 12 amino acids. Germline V gene sequence: CDR1 SGDLS, CDR2 YYNGEE. Between the trimmed V and J ends, which lost 6 bases and 5 bases, there was a span of 10 bases. The DNA for the CDR3 is TGTGCCAGCACTTGGGACGGAGATACGCAGTATTTT. Its translation is CASTWDGDTQYF.

This chain links TRBV10-3 with TRBJ2-1; 9 nucleotides align to TRBD2. The CDR3 is 13 residues long. V lost 8 bases and J lost 5; bases outside the gene matches: 4. Germline assignment: CDR1 ENHRY and CDR2 SYGVKD. Written as DNA, the CDR3 is TGTGCCATCGCGGGGGGGCCGAACAATGAGCAGTTCTTC. Amino acid sequence: CAIAGGPNNEQFF.

In this sample, this clone turned up a few times. The chain employs TRBV12-2 and TRBJ1-2; TRBD1 reflects the table's D call only, with no check against the DNA. TRBV12-2 is noted as a pseudogene. The CDR3 covers 17 residues. The CDR3 DNA is TGTGCAAGTCGCCACCCCCTACTTTCCCAGGGGAGTTATGGCTACACCTTC. Protein: CASRHPLLSQGSYGYTF.

The V gene is TRBV6-5, the J gene TRBJ1-2; TRBD1 matches at 9 bases. CDR1 is MNHEY and CDR2 is SVGAGI in the germline V gene. The CDR3 runs 16 residues. The V segment lost 2 bases and the J segment 4 bases; nucleotides outside the gene matches: 8. CDR3 residues: CASSYRGTGSGYGYTF. CDR3 sequence (DNA): TGTGCCAGCAGTTACAGGGGGACAGGGTCTGGCTATGGCTACACCTTC.

The CDR3: CASSLELANIQYF. In nucleotides, the CDR3 is TGTGCCAGCAGCTTAGAGTTGGCGAACATTCAGTACTTC. This chain connects TRBV7-2 to TRBJ2-4; D is ambiguous. The length of the CDR3 is 13 residues. CDR1 SGHTA and CDR2 FQGNSA come from the germline V gene. The V end was cut by 1 base, the J end by 7 bases, with 8 bases between.

The chain combines TRBV15 with TRBJ2-5; weak D call: TRBD2 (6 bases). CDR1 and CDR2 from the germline V gene are LNHNV and YYDKDF (reference sequence). Trimming removed 0 bases from V and 2 bases from J, with 7 bases in between. This CDR3 has 14 residues. In DNA, the CDR3 is TGTGCCACCAGCAGAGATAGCGGACAAGAGACCCAGTACTTC. Encoded protein: CATSRDSGQETQYF.

The CDR3: CASRQGVQDEAFF. The CDR3 DNA reads TGTGCCAGCCGCCAGGGGGTTCAGGATGAAGCTTTCTTT. This chain links TRBV28 with TRBJ1-1, with TRBD1 matching over 7 bases. The ends lost 8 bases at V and 7 bases at J; junction bases unmatched: 10. CDR3 length: 13 amino acids. The germline gives CDR1 MDHEN, CDR2 SYDVKM. The full variable domain, with the rest looked up from reference TRBV28 and TRBJ1-1, is DVKVTQSSRYLVKRTGEKVFLECVQDMDHENMFWYRQDPGLGLRLIYFSYDVKMKEKGDIPEGYSVSREKKERFSLILESASTNQTSMYLCASRQGVQDEAFFGQGTRLTVV.

The count of this clone is one. V usage is TRBV4-1 and J usage is TRBJ1-5; D might be TRBD1 (5 bases). The CDR3 is 15 residues long. CDR1 is MGHRA, CDR2 YSYEKL, per germline. V was shortened by 1 base and J by 6 bases, with 13 bases between the two germline ends. This CDR3 reads CASSQVGQGGQPQHF. CDR3 coding DNA: TGCGCCAGCAGCCAAGTGGGGCAGGGAGGTCAGCCCCAGCATTTT.

This chain links TRBV18 with TRBJ2-1; TRBD1 aligns across 10 bases. J lost 7 bases, V lost 2 bases, and 14 bases had no gene match. The CDR3 covers 18 residues. Germline V gene lookup returns CDR1 KGHSH and CDR2 LQKENI. Here the CDR3 reads CASSPVPGQGTPENEQFF. The CDR3 nucleotides are TGTGCCAGCTCACCAGTCCCGGGACAGGGGACCCCGGAAAATGAGCAGTTCTTC.

The chain combines TRBV5-4 with TRBJ2-5, with 8 bases matching TRBD2. The trim removed 2 bases at V and 0 bases at J, leaving 9 bases unmatched. The CDR3 has 17 amino acids. Per the germline V gene, CDR1 is SGHNT and CDR2 is YYREEE (reference sequence). This CDR3 is CASSLKRGLTYQETQYF. The CDR3 DNA reads TGTGCCAGCAGCTTAAAGCGGGGGTTGACGTACCAAGAGACCCAGTACTTC.

The V call is TRBV30, the J call TRBJ1-3, with TRBD1 matching over 7 bases. The CDR3 contains 16 residues. Germline trimming cut 0 bases from V and 0 bases from J; bases unmatched to any gene: 5. The germline CDR1 and CDR2 sequences are GTSNPN and SVGIG (reference sequence). DNA for the CDR3: TGTGCCTGGAGTGTACGGACAGGCCACTCTGGAAACACCATATATTTT. Amino acid sequence: CAWSVRTGHSGNTIYF.

The rearrangement links TRBV5-5 to TRBJ2-7; 8 nucleotides line up with TRBD1. Germline V gene data show CDR1 as SGHKS and CDR2 as YYEKEE (reference sequence). The CDR3 has 16 amino acids. Trimming cost V 0 bases and J 3 bases; bases outside gene matches: 8. CDR3 amino acids: CASSLAPGQELYEQYF. Here the CDR3 DNA reads TGTGCCAGCAGCTTGGCGCCGGGACAGGAACTCTACGAGCAGTACTTC.

In this sample, this clone turned up a few times. The chain carries TRBV13 and TRBJ2-6; D not certain. Per the germline V gene, CDR1 is PRHDT and CDR2 is FYEKMQ (reference sequence). The CDR3 is 15 amino acids. Trimming shortened V by 2 bases and J by 1 base, and 6 bases separated the two germline ends. In DNA form, the CDR3 reads TGTGCCAGCAGCTTATGGACGTCTGGGGCCAACGTCCTGACTTTC. As protein: CASSLWTSGANVLTF.

CDR3 coding DNA: TGCAGCGTTCCGGGACTCCCGTACAATGAGCAGTTCTTC. Translating it yields CSVPGLPYNEQFF. The chain has TRBV29-1 and TRBJ2-1; D may be TRBD2 (6 bases). V was cut by 5 bases and J by 4 bases, with 12 bases left in between. The length of the CDR3 is 13 residues. Germline lookup yields CDR1 SQVTM and CDR2 ANQGSEA.

The chain recombines TRBV5-1 with TRBJ2-6, with 9 bases fitting TRBD1. The CDR3 loop spans 18 amino acids. After removal of 7 bases from V and 0 bases from J, the junction contained 11 bases not matched to a gene. The germline CDR1 and CDR2 sequences are SGHRS and YFSETQ. The CDR3: CASGPFGTGTSGANVLTF. DNA of the CDR3: TGCGCCAGCGGGCCTTTTGGGACAGGGACCTCTGGGGCCAACGTCCTGACTTTC.

The DNA for the CDR3 is TGTGCCAGCAGTCCCCCAGGGGGGGGACCCCTCCACTTT. Amino acids: CASSPPGGGPLHF. The rearrangement joins TRBV6-5 to TRBJ1-6; 7 bases align to TRBD1. CDR1 is MNHEY and CDR2 is SVGAGI in the germline V gene. This CDR3 is 13 amino acids long. V shed 5 bases and J 12 bases; nucleotides not matched to a gene: 7.

The chain has TRBV2 and TRBJ2-1; either TRBD1 or TRBD2 may supply D (5 bases each). The germline V and J ends were trimmed by 6 bases and 5 bases, with 11 bases remaining between them. The CDR3 totals 13 residues. Germline V gene data show CDR1 as SNHLY and CDR2 as FYNNEI. The CDR3 protein is CASRGDGDNEQFF. The DNA of the CDR3 is TGTGCCAGCAGGGGGGACGGAGACAATGAGCAGTTCTTC. The full variable domain, with the rest looked up from reference TRBV2 and TRBJ2-1, is EPEVTQTPSHQVTQMGQEVILRCVPISNHLYFYWYRQILGQKVEFLVSFYNNEISEKSEIFDDQFSVERPDGSNFTLKIRSTKLEDSAMYFCASRGDGDNEQFFGPGTRLTVL.

A few counts support this clone. This chain connects TRBV6-1 to TRBJ1-1; D not certain. CDR1 and CDR2 (germline): MNHNS, SASEGT. This CDR3 region has 12 residues. Trimming took 6 bases from V and 3 from J, leaving 8 bases between them. The CDR3: CASRNWDTEAFF. The CDR3 DNA is TGTGCCAGCAGGAACTGGGACACTGAAGCTTTCTTT.

The J gene is TRBJ1-5, the V gene TRBV28; 7 bases align to TRBD1. The germline CDR1 and CDR2 sequences are MDHEN and SYDVKM. CDR3 length: 14 amino acids. The junction had 6 bases not matched to a gene; V was cut back by 5 bases and J by 5 bases. The chain's CDR3 is CASSLSGGHQPQHF. CDR3 in DNA: TGTGCCAGCAGTCTATCAGGGGGGCATCAGCCCCAGCATTTT. Looking up the rest from reference TRBV28 and TRBJ1-5 gives the full variable domain: DVKVTQSSRYLVKRTGEKVFLECVQDMDHENMFWYRQDPGLGLRLIYFSYDVKMKEKGDIPEGYSVSREKKERFSLILESASTNQTSMYLCASSLSGGHQPQHFGDGTRLSIL.

This chain joins TRBV6-1 and TRBJ1-3; the D gene is possibly TRBD1 (5 bases). The germline V and J ends were trimmed by 6 bases and 2 bases, with 14 bases remaining between them. In germline, CDR1 is MNHNS, CDR2 SASEGT. This CDR3 is built from 15 residues. The CDR3 nucleotides read TGTGCCAGCAGGTGGGGCCCCGAGGCTGGAAACACCATATATTTT. As protein: CASRWGPEAGNTIYF.

This sequence joins TRBV5-1 and TRBJ2-7; 8 bases align to TRBD1. This CDR3 is built from 14 residues. The junction had 3 bases not matched to a gene; V was cut back by 4 bases and J by 0 bases. Germline V CDR1 and CDR2: SGHRS, YFSETQ. CDR3 DNA sequence: TGCGCCAGCAGCAACACAGGGGGCTCCTACGAGCAGTACTTC. Amino acids: CASSNTGGSYEQYF.

V gene TRBV28 combines with J gene TRBJ2-7; either TRBD1 or TRBD2 may fit D (6 bases each). Germline V gene sequence: CDR1 MDHEN, CDR2 SYDVKM. With 9 bases removed from V and 0 bases from J, the gap between germline ends came to 15 bases. The CDR3 is 14 residues long. The CDR3 loop reads CASIGGVSSYEQYF. The DNA of the CDR3 is TGTGCCAGTATCGGGGGCGTCAGCTCCTACGAGCAGTACTTC.

V gene TRBV6-6 combines with J gene TRBJ2-7; TRBD1 matches 8 bases. Germline assignment: CDR1 MNHNY and CDR2 SVGAGI (reference sequence). The CDR3 is made up of 14 amino acids. V lost 5 bases, J lost 6 bases, and 9 bases stayed unmatched. The CDR3 DNA reads as TGTGCCAGCAGTGCCACGGACAGGGTCGGCGAGCAGTACTTC. Amino acids: CASSATDRVGEQYF.

The rearrangement uses TRBV13 and TRBJ1-5; D unclear. Between the trimmed V and J ends, which lost 4 bases and 9 bases, there was a span of 13 bases. Germline V gene sequence: CDR1 PRHDT, CDR2 FYEKMQ (reference sequence). This CDR3 comprises 13 residues. For the CDR3, the DNA is TGTGCCAGCAGCTCTGGGCCCGTTCGGCCCCAGCATTTT. Its protein product is CASSSGPVRPQHF.